This T cell receptor beta chain was profiled in a study of cytomegalovirus exposure and HLA in healthy donors. Study-level background: An earlier analysis identified 117 million unique TCR beta sequences in 150 million to 200 million T cells.

Comment on this clone: What it recognizes is unknown.

The study, taken as a whole, reports: When the data were analyzed later, several of the most significant clusters appeared to be linked to common viral pathogens.

This PCR relied on a set of 60 Vbeta primers and 13 Jbeta primers. Sequencing used immunoSEQ multiplex PCR; TCRdb keeps in-frame clones, though not all of them. In the table there are over 150,000 clones, more than 65% of which are singletons. This clonotype was sampled from a woman between 50 and 59 years old in good health and CMV-seronegative. Sequenced material: PBMCs.

The CDR3, as DNA: TGTGCCAGCAGCTCGCGGGAGGCCAATGAGCAGTTCTTC. Protein product: CASSSREANEQFF. This rearrangement joins TRBV7-2 to TRBJ2-1; TRBD2 agrees at 8 bases. Germline V gene lookup returns CDR1 SGHTA and CDR2 FQGNSA. The junction had 2 bases not matched to a gene; V was cut back by 4 bases and J by 6 bases. The CDR3 sequence is 13 residues long. The complete variable domain, with remaining parts taken from reference TRBV7-2 and TRBJ2-1, reads GAGVSQSPSNKVTEKGKDVELRCDPISGHTALYWYRQSLGQGLEFLIYFQGNSAPDKSGLPSDRFSAERTGGSVSTLTIQRTQQEDSAVYLCASSSREANEQFFGPGTRLTVL.